The TCR beta chain under discussion was sequenced for a study of a mutant IDH1 vaccine in newly diagnosed glioma. Repertoires were generated with immunoSEQ multiplex PCR, while TCRdb's copy carries only in-frame clones and drops some. The sample lists more than 20,000 clones, about nine tenths occurring once. The CDR3 length is 18 residues. Germline V gene data show CDR1 as LGHNA and CDR2 as YNFKEQ. V lost 0 bases, J lost 7 bases, and 14 bases stayed unmatched. The study, taken as a whole, reports: It was over 85% of patients that developed vaccine-induced immune responses.

Concerning this clone: Its antigen is currently unknown.

Time point reported: baseline, week 1 (first vaccination visit). Treatment in this sample: pre-vaccination baseline after standard-of-care therapy. The chain joins TRBV4-2 to TRBJ2-2, with TRBD2 matching over 7 bases. The receptor was derived from a young man with glioma. Sequencing was performed on PBMCs, taken from a glioma patient treated with radiotherapy, temozolomide or both. CDR3 region: CASSQDPPGLVGGGELFF. CDR3 in DNA: TGTGCCAGCAGCCAAGATCCCCCTGGACTAGTCGGTGGCGGGGAGCTGTTTTTT.